These 13 T cell receptor beta chains originate from one sample sequenced in a study of regulatory T cells in long-lasting Graves disease. Libraries of TCR beta came from iRepertoire HTBI primers plus Arm-PCR of CDR3 regions. A single record per CDR3 protein comes from TCRdb applying MiXCR to the multiplex PCR reads. The table lists around 480,000 distinct CDR3 sequences, roughly 15% of them singletons. Time point denoted: newly diagnosed GD, antithyroid drugs for less than 3 months. Extracted PBMC RNA gave rise to the TCR library. These data are also associated with another study on T cells in Graves' hyperthyroidism and ophthalmopathy.

Sequenced here: peripheral blood mononuclear cells (PBMCs), sampled at new diagnosis, from a patient treated with antithyroid drugs. The receptors stem from a man aged 35-49 years with Graves disease.

This clonotype was seen only a few times. The V gene is TRBV9, the J gene TRBJ2-5, with D maybe TRBD2 (7 bases). V gave up 0 bases and J gave up 2 bases, with 11 bases separating them. The germline V gene has CDR1 SGDLS and CDR2 YYNGEE. The CDR3 totals 15 residues. The CDR3 nucleotides are TGTGCCAGCAGCGTAGGGGGGGGGGCTCAAGAGACCCAGTACTTC. Translation gives CASSVGGGAQETQYF.

This clonotype turned up a few times. The gene calls are TRBV18 and TRBJ1-4, with TRBD1 as a possible D gene (5 bases). The V end lost 4 bases, the J end lost 5 bases, and 14 bases lay between the germline ends. From germline, CDR1 is KGHSH and CDR2 LQKENI. This CDR3 has 15 residues. CDR3 DNA: TGTGCCAGCTCACAATCCGGGGCCGCAAATGAAAAACTGTTTTTT. Translated, it gives CASSQSGAANEKLFF.

V and J are TRBV7-9 and TRBJ1-1, with TRBD1 identical over 9 bases. Germline CDR1 reads SEHNR; CDR2 reads FQNEAQ (reference sequence). This CDR3 has 18 amino acids. V lost 6 bases and J lost 3; bases outside the gene matches: 17. The CDR3 loop reads CASSKPGTGLPTDTEAFF. The CDR3 region has the DNA TGTGCCAGCAGTAAACCCGGGACAGGGCTCCCTACGGACACTGAAGCTTTCTTT. Full variable domain (rest looked up from reference TRBV7-9 and TRBJ1-1): DTGVSQNPRHKITKRGQNVTFRCDPISEHNRLYWYRQTLGQGPEFLTYFQNEAQLEKSRLLSDRFSAERPKGSFSTLEIQRTEQGDSAMYLCASSKPGTGLPTDTEAFFGQGTRLTVV.

Only a few counts were recorded for this clonotype. An end of the junction differs from the germline gene, which may be a read error. The chain is built from TRBV24-1 and TRBJ2-3; tentative D call: TRBD1 (5 bases). Germline CDR1 and CDR2: KGHDR and SFDVKD. This CDR3 contains 16 residues. The CDR3 DNA reads TGTGTCACCGCATTTGGACAAAAAACTAGCACAGATACGCAGTATTTT. The encoded protein is CVTAFGQKTSTDTQYF.

This clonotype was counted a few times. The rearrangement uses TRBV12-3 or TRBV12-4 and TRBJ2-4; 8 bases match TRBD1. The CDR3 is 14 residues long. Trimming cost V 7 bases and J 0 bases; bases outside gene matches: 2. CDR3 sequence reads: CASMDRAAKNIQYF. In DNA form, the CDR3 reads TGTGCCAGCATGGACAGGGCAGCCAAAAACATTCAGTACTTC.

The chain is built from TRBV30 and TRBJ1-2; D unclear. V lost 2 bases, J lost 3 bases, and 13 bases lay in between. This CDR3 contains 14 residues. Germline assignment: CDR1 GTSNPN and CDR2 SVGIG (reference sequence). The CDR3 protein is CAWSPFPGDYGYTF. CDR3 nucleotide sequence: TGTGCCTGGAGTCCCTTCCCCGGGGACTATGGCTACACCTTC.

This clonotype was seen ten or more times. This chain uses TRBV3-1 with TRBJ2-7; TRBD2 aligns across 10 bases. Unmatched junction bases numbered 10, after V lost 0 bases and J lost 5 bases. This CDR3 region has 17 residues. Germline V gene lookup returns CDR1 LGHDT and CDR2 YNNKEL (reference sequence). CDR3 amino acids: CASSQEGRLAGVHEQYF. For the CDR3, the DNA is TGTGCCAGCAGCCAAGAGGGGCGGCTAGCGGGAGTTCACGAGCAGTACTTC.

Many counts were recorded for this clonotype. The V gene is TRBV29-1, the J gene TRBJ2-7, with D maybe TRBD2 (5 bases). CDR1 and CDR2 (germline): SQVTM, ANQGSEA. The CDR3 extends over 13 amino acids. V lost 6 bases, J lost 2 bases, and 14 bases lay in between. DNA for the CDR3: TGCAGCGTGCGAGGGAGTAGCGCCTACGAGCAGTACTTC. This translates into CSVRGSSAYEQYF.

At least ten counts were recorded for this clonotype. The V and J genes are TRBV6-1 and TRBJ2-5, with TRBD2 as a possible D gene (5 bases). Germline values: CDR1 MNHNS, CDR2 SASEGT. CDR3 length: 15 residues. V lost 2 bases and J lost 1, with 11 bases in between. The CDR3 loop reads CASSEIAAAQETQYF. The CDR3 DNA follows: TGTGCCAGCAGTGAAATCGCAGCGGCCCAAGAGACCCAGTACTTC.

This clonotype was seen repeatedly, ten times or more. V gene TRBV12-3 or TRBV12-4 combines with J gene TRBJ1-2; D unclear. The V and J ends lost 1 base and 4 bases respectively, with 13 bases between them. The CDR3 totals 15 residues. The CDR3 region has the DNA TGTGCCAGCAGTTTAGGTCTGGGGAACATCTATGGCTACACCTTC. Translation gives CASSLGLGNIYGYTF.

This rearrangement joins TRBV20-1 to TRBJ2-1, with a possible D match to TRBD2 (6 bases). Deletions cut 6 bases from V and 0 bases from J, with 24 bases between. Germline V gives CDR1 DFQATT, CDR2 SNEGSKA (reference sequence). The CDR3 runs 18 residues. DNA of the CDR3: TGCAGTGCCCCCGGGCGCGGGGTCAGTTCGAGCTCCTACAATGAGCAGTTCTTC. This sequence encodes CSAPGRGVSSSSYNEQFF.

In its sample, this clonotype was seen many times. V usage is TRBV9 and J usage is TRBJ2-7; TRBD1 or TRBD2 may be the D gene (5 bases each). Trimming took off 3 bases at V and 2 bases at J, with 15 bases between the two ends. Germline CDR1 is SGDLS and CDR2 is YYNGEE. The CDR3 is 15 amino acids. The CDR3 DNA reads as TGTGCCAGCAGCGCGGGGCTAGTGGGACCCTACGAGCAGTACTTC. Protein: CASSAGLVGPYEQYF.

Ten or more counts support this clonotype. One end of the junction fails to match germline, which may point to a read error. This rearrangement joins TRBV5-1 to TRBJ2-7; D call uncertain. CDR1 is SGHRS and CDR2 is YFSETQ in the germline V gene. The CDR3 length is 12 residues. The CDR3 loop reads CASSSRANEQYF. CDR3 nucleotides: TGTGCCAGCAGCTCCCGGGCTAACGAGCAGTACTTC.